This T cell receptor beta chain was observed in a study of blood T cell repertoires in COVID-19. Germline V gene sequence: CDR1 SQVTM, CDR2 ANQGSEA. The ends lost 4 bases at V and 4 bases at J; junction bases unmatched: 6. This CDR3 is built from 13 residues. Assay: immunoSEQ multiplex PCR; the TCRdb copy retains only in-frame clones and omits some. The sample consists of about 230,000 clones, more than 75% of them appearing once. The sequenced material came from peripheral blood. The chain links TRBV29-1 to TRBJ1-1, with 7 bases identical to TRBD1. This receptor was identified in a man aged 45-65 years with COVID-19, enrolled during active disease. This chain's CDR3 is CSVVIQGGTEAFF. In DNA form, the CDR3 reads TGCAGCGTTGTTATCCAGGGGGGCACTGAAGCTTTCTTT.